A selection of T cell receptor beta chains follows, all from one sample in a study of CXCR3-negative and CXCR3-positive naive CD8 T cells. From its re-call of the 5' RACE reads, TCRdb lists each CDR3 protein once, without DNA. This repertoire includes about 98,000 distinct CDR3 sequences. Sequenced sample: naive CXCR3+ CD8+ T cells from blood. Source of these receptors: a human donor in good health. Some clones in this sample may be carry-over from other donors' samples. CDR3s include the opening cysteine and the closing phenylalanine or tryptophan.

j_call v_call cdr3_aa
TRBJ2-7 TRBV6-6 CASSYTGPGQLSYEQYF
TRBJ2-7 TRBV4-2 CASSQDGTSGGYEQYF
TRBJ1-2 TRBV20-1 CSARDWGQESSYGYTF
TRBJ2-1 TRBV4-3 CVSSQEELGAHEQFF
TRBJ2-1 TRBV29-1 CSGGGGPDMPRYNEQFF
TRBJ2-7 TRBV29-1 CSVEYYRGEQYF
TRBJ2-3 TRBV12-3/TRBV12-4 CASSSGLAGPDTQYF
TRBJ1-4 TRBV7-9 CASSPESPRQEKLFF
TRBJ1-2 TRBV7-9 CASSSPREFNYGYTF
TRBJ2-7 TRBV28 CASSPGWGEYEQYF
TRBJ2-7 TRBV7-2 CASGLSGGAYEQYF
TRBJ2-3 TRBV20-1 CSARDRGPSGGLDAQYF
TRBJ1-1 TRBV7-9 CASRWGNTEAFF
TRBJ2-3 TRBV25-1 CASSSRQLRLAGDGTDTQYF
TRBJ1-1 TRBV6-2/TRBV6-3 CASSRGMYRDPLGDTEAFF
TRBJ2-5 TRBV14 CASSQSRAETQYF
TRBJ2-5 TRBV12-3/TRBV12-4 CASSRGLGEFQETQYF
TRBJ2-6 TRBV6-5 CASNYSQGYGGANVLTF
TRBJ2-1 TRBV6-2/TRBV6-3 CATTTSGGASNEQFF
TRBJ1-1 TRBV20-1 CSARNREPSTEAFF
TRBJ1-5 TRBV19 CASTTDGPGQPQHF
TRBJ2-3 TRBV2 CASSGAVTSTDTQYF
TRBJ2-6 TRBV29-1 CSVVPVDRGSSGANVLTF
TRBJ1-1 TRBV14 CASTHGGKDTEAFF
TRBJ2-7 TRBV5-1 CASSSRQGVSYEQYF
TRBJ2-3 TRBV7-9 CASLRADTQYF
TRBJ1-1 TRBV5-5 CASSLVARENYFTEAFF
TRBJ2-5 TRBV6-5 CASSTQIGMKETQYF
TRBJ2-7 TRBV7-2 CASSSLTVAGEPYEQYF
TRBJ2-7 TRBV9 CASSVAPGTGAEQYF
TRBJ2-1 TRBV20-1 CSARVRATSYNEQFF
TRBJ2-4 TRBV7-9 CASSPTGVAKNIQYF
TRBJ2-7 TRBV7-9 CASSLKEGEEGYEQYF
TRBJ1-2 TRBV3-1 CASSAATIARGYTF
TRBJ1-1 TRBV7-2 CASSLVPDYTEAFF
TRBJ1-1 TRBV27 CASSFRGQGFYTEAFF
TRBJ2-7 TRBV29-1 CSVEGGVTYEQYF
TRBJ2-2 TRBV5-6 CASSLESASTGELFF
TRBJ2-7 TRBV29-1 CSVEFPSEGKQYF
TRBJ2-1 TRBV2 CASSAGRTGDNEQFF
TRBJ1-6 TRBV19 CASSMQGENSPLHF
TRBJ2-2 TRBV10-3 CAISEWDRSDGEPFF
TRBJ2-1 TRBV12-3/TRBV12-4 CASRRLQGPFDEQFF
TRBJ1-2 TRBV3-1 CASSQVGHYGYTF
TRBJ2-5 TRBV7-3 CASSRTSEETQYF
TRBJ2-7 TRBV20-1 CSARVGTGAYEQYF
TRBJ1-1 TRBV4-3 CASSPGGRGESTEAFF
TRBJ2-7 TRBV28 CASSRDRGASYEQYF
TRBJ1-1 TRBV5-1 CASSSSGSNTEAFF
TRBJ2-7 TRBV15 CATSHSPQGQVYEQYF